Shown below are 27 T cell receptor beta chains from a single sample sequenced in a study of blood T cell repertoires in COVID-19. Data came from immunoSEQ multiplex PCR; TCRdb stores just in-frame clones and leaves some out. The table shows 50,000 to 60,000 clones, with 65% to 90% occurring only once. The sequencing sample was made of peripheral blood. These receptors were obtained from a human donor in a cohort sampled during active COVID-19.

Concerning this clone: Within the sample, other DNA sequences also encode this same CDR3. V and J are TRBV15 and TRBJ1-1; D gene uncertain. V lost 0 bases, J lost 1 base, and 12 bases lay in between. Germline CDR1 and CDR2: LNHNV and YYDKDF (reference sequence). The CDR3 has 16 residues. CDR3 nucleotides: TGTGCCACCAGCAGAGATCCCCTTTCCGGGAACACTGAAGCTTTCTTT. Translated, it gives CATSRDPLSGNTEAFF.

V usage is TRBV7-6 and J usage is TRBJ1-1, with D perhaps matching TRBD1 (6 bases). Trimming stripped 4 bases from V and 7 bases from J, with 7 bases between. The CDR3 contains 11 residues. Looked up from germline, CDR1 is SGHVS and CDR2 is FNYEAQ. The CDR3 is CASSSTGEAFF. CDR3 DNA: TGTGCCAGCAGCTCGACAGGTGAAGCTTTCTTT.

The chain couples TRBV19 to TRBJ2-7; D may be TRBD2 (6 bases). Germline lookup yields CDR1 LNHDA and CDR2 SQIVND (reference sequence). This CDR3 contains 16 residues. Trimming left V 6 bases short and J 3 bases short, with 21 bases between. CDR3 loop: CASRSPTGLGRYEQYF. CDR3 nucleotide sequence: TGTGCCAGTAGATCCCCCACGGGACTGGGCCGCTACGAGCAGTACTTC.

CDR3 DNA sequence: TGTGCCAGCAGTTTACGGTGGAGTGGGGGCTACACCTTC. Amino acids: CASSLRWSGGYTF. The chain couples TRBV27 to TRBJ1-2; the D is unclear. Germline loops: CDR1 MNHEY, CDR2 SMNVEV (reference sequence). The CDR3 runs 13 residues. Between the trimmed V and J ends, which lost 2 bases and 8 bases, there was a span of 12 bases.

This clone was recorded only once. The V call is TRBV28, the J call TRBJ2-1, with 7 bases that match TRBD2. CDR1 MDHEN and CDR2 SYDVKM come from the germline V gene. CDR3 length equals 17 residues. V lost 3 bases and J lost 3; bases outside the gene matches: 11. The DNA for the CDR3 is TGTGCCAGCAGTTTTGCGGCAGCGGGGTCCTTCTACAATGAGCAGTTCTTC. Translating gives CASSFAAAGSFYNEQFF.

The chain uses TRBV11-1 and TRBJ2-7; possibly TRBD2 for D (5 bases). The CDR3 has 14 residues. V was cut by 2 bases and J by 5 bases, with 13 bases left in between. CDR1 is SGHAT and CDR2 is FQDESV in the germline V gene (reference sequence). The CDR3 sequence is CASSLRGNFHEQYF. CDR3 DNA: TGTGCCAGCAGCTTAAGAGGGAATTTCCACGAGCAGTACTTC.

The chain couples TRBV4-3 to TRBJ1-2; the D gene is possibly TRBD1 (5 bases). The germline CDR1 and CDR2 sequences are LGHNA and YSLEER. Between the trimmed V and J ends, which lost 4 bases and 5 bases, there was a span of 11 bases. The CDR3 loop spans 13 amino acids. This CDR3 reads CASSLLGGYGYTF. The CDR3 DNA reads TGCGCCAGCAGCCTCCTTGGGGGGTATGGCTACACCTTC.

J is TRBJ2-3 and V is TRBV28, with 15 nucleotides matching TRBD2. CDR1 and CDR2 from the germline V gene are MDHEN and SYDVKM. V lost 3 bases and J lost 8; bases outside the gene matches: 9. The CDR3 runs 17 residues. The CDR3 loop reads CASSFGLAGGSGGTQYF. The CDR3 DNA reads as TGTGCCAGCAGTTTTGGACTAGCGGGAGGGTCAGGGGGTACGCAGTATTTT.

The chain combines TRBV28 with TRBJ1-2; D possibly corresponds to TRBD1 (6 bases). The CDR3 length is 14 residues. Trimming took 2 bases from V and 3 from J, leaving 10 bases between them. Germline V gives CDR1 MDHEN, CDR2 SYDVKM. CDR3 sequence reads: CASSLQDSYYGYTF. DNA for the CDR3: TGTGCCAGCAGTTTACAGGACAGCTACTATGGCTACACCTTC.

The chain recombines TRBV18 with TRBJ2-2; 7 nucleotides match TRBD1. After removal of 1 base from V and 1 base from J, the junction contained 3 bases not matched to a gene. The CDR3 is made up of 16 amino acids. The germline V gene encodes CDR1 KGHSH and CDR2 LQKENI. The CDR3 nucleotides read TGTGCCAGCTCACCACGGAGGACAGGGAACACCGGGGAGCTGTTTTTT. It codes for CASSPRRTGNTGELFF.

This chain connects TRBV14 to TRBJ1-1, with D possibly TRBD1 on 5 matching bases. The V end was cut by 2 bases, the J end by 4 bases, with 11 bases between. The CDR3 sequence is 14 residues long. Per germline, CDR1 SGHDN and CDR2 FVKESK. CDR3 region: CASSQSQRGTEAFF. In DNA, the CDR3 is TGTGCCAGCAGCCAATCCCAAAGGGGCACTGAAGCTTTCTTT.

A single count supports this clone. V and J are TRBV5-1 and TRBJ1-1; 8 positions agree with TRBD1. CDR3 length equals 14 residues. From germline, CDR1 is SGHRS and CDR2 YFSETQ. V was pared by 4 bases and J by 2 bases, with 4 bases of the junction left unmatched. This chain's CDR3 is CASSTQGGNTEAFF. The CDR3 DNA reads TGCGCCAGCAGCACACAGGGGGGCAACACTGAAGCTTTCTTT.

V and J are TRBV28 and TRBJ2-5, with TRBD2 matching 7 bases. This CDR3 comprises 16 residues. Germline V gene data show CDR1 as MDHEN and CDR2 as SYDVKM. The J segment lost 4 bases and the V segment lost 4 bases, leaving 12 bases of the junction unmatched. CDR3 loop: CASSSQAGEGRETQYF. CDR3 coding DNA: TGTGCCAGCAGTTCGCAGGCGGGAGAGGGGCGAGAGACCCAGTACTTC.

This chain connects TRBV28 to TRBJ2-5; D might be TRBD1 (7 bases). CDR1 and CDR2 from the germline V gene are MDHEN and SYDVKM. The CDR3 totals 13 residues. With 7 bases removed from V and 5 bases from J, the gap between germline ends came to 14 bases. The CDR3 DNA reads TGTGCCAGCAATGGAGGGGGCACGGAGACCCAGTACTTC. Residues: CASNGGGTETQYF.

This sequence joins TRBV28 and TRBJ2-7, with 9 nucleotides matching TRBD1. The junction had 5 bases not matched to a gene; V was cut back by 5 bases and J by 6 bases. The CDR3 covers 13 residues. The germline V gene encodes CDR1 MDHEN and CDR2 SYDVKM. CDR3 nucleotide sequence: TGTGCCAGCAGTGGGACAGGGCTAACCGAGCAGTACTTC. It codes for CASSGTGLTEQYF.

In its sample, this clone was seen a few times. The rearrangement joins TRBV10-3 to TRBJ2-2; 7 bases are shared with TRBD2. The germline V gene has CDR1 ENHRY and CDR2 SYGVKD. The CDR3 has 16 amino acids. V was clipped by 3 bases and J by 3 bases; unmatched bases: 7. CDR3 DNA sequence: TGTGCCATCAGTGATGTGGGGGGGAAGGACACCGGGGAGCTGTTTTTT. Translated, it gives CAISDVGGKDTGELFF.

In its sample, this clone was seen once. The rearrangement links TRBV14 to TRBJ1-2, with D perhaps TRBD1 (5 bases). CDR1 SGHDN and CDR2 FVKESK come from the germline V gene. This CDR3 has 16 amino acids. The V gene lost 6 bases and the J gene lost 0 bases, with 17 bases spanning the gap. The CDR3 region has the DNA TGTGCCAGCAGTCGTGGACATCCCAGAGCTAACTATGGCTACACCTTC. Translation: CASSRGHPRANYGYTF. The full variable domain, rest sourced from reference TRBV14 and TRBJ1-2, is EAGVTQFPSHSVIEKGQTVTLRCDPISGHDNLYWYRRVMGKEIKFLLHFVKESKQDESGMPNNRFLAERTGGTYSTLKVQPAELEDSGVYFCASSRGHPRANYGYTFGSGTRLTVV.

This clone was seen many times. V gene TRBV19 combines with J gene TRBJ1-5, with 7 bases lining up with TRBD1. Germline V gene data show CDR1 as LNHDA and CDR2 as SQIVND (reference sequence). CDR3 length equals 23 residues. With V trimmed by 7 bases and J by 0 bases, 30 bases remained unmatched. This CDR3 reads CASILSDVRPKGGEGYSNQPQHF. The CDR3 region has the DNA TGTGCCAGTATATTGTCGGACGTGCGTCCAAAAGGGGGCGAGGGGTATAGCAATCAGCCCCAGCATTTT.

The J gene is TRBJ1-6, the V gene TRBV7-9; D not certain. Trimming shortened V by 5 bases and J by 7 bases, and 6 bases separated the two germline ends. Germline values: CDR1 SEHNR, CDR2 FQNEAQ (reference sequence). The CDR3 is made up of 12 amino acids. CDR3 in amino acids: CASSAGNSPLHF. For the CDR3, the DNA is TGTGCCAGCAGCGCCGGGAATTCACCCCTCCACTTT.

The chain combines TRBV6-2 or TRBV6-3 with TRBJ1-1; 7 bases agree with TRBD1. Trimming cost V 2 bases and J 5 bases; bases outside gene matches: 8. CDR3 length: 15 amino acids. Germline V gene sequence: CDR1 MNHEY, CDR2 SVGEGT. CDR3 protein: CASSYEGRGRTEAFF. The CDR3 DNA is TGTGCCAGCAGTTACGAAGGCAGGGGGAGGACTGAAGCTTTCTTT.

The chain employs TRBV3-1 (or the pseudogene TRBV3-2) and TRBJ2-1, with a possible D match to TRBD2 (6 bases). V was clipped by 7 bases and J by 5 bases, with 12 bases between them. This CDR3 region has 13 residues. Germline assignment: CDR1 LGHDT and CDR2 YNNKEL (reference sequence). CDR3 in DNA: TGTGCCAGCAAGACGCGCGGGGACAATGAGCAGTTCTTC. The encoded protein is CASKTRGDNEQFF.

The rearrangement joins TRBV27 to TRBJ2-1, with TRBD2 matching over 12 bases. The germline CDR1 and CDR2 sequences are MNHEY and SMNVEV (reference sequence). The J segment lost 9 bases and the V segment lost 5 bases, leaving 14 bases of the junction unmatched. This CDR3 comprises 17 residues. CDR3 nucleotides: TGTGCCAGCAGTCCGACCTCTAGCGGGAGGGCCGGAAGTGAGCAGTTCTTC. This translates into CASSPTSSGRAGSEQFF.

This rearrangement joins TRBV28 to TRBJ1-1, with D maybe TRBD1 (5 bases). Trimming removed 1 base from V and 0 bases from J, with 18 bases in between. The germline CDR1 and CDR2 sequences are MDHEN and SYDVKM. The CDR3 is 18 residues long. This chain's CDR3 is CASSLYSSGATVNTEAFF. In DNA form, the CDR3 reads TGTGCCAGCAGTTTATACTCGAGTGGAGCGACAGTGAACACTGAAGCTTTCTTT.

The J gene is TRBJ2-1, the V gene TRBV25-1; 9 nucleotides align to TRBD2. The germline gives CDR1 MGHDK, CDR2 SYGVNS. The CDR3 length is 13 residues. The V and J ends lost 3 bases and 10 bases, in that order; junction bases with no gene match: 4. The CDR3 sequence: CASSDGGRDEQFF. The CDR3 bases are TGTGCCAGCAGTGACGGCGGGAGGGACGAGCAGTTCTTC.

The chain uses TRBV12-3 or TRBV12-4 and TRBJ1-1; D unclear. The ends were cut back, 5 bases at V and 3 bases at J, with 10 bases in the middle. The CDR3 contains 13 residues. This chain's CDR3 is CASSLYGDTEAFF. The CDR3 nucleotides read TGTGCCAGCAGTCTTTACGGGGACACTGAAGCTTTCTTT.

This clone has only a few counts. The chain recombines TRBV6-1 with TRBJ1-6; D not certain. V was cut by 5 bases and J by 7 bases, with 6 bases left in between. Per the germline V gene, CDR1 is MNHNS and CDR2 is SASEGT. This CDR3 is built from 12 residues. In DNA form, the CDR3 reads TGTGCCAGCAGTACGGGGAATTCACCCCTCCACTTT. Its protein product is CASSTGNSPLHF.

The chain combines TRBV19 with TRBJ1-3; the D gene is possibly TRBD1 (6 bases). The V end was cut by 5 bases, the J end by 2 bases, with 22 bases between. Germline values: CDR1 LNHDA, CDR2 SQIVND (reference sequence). The length of the CDR3 is 18 residues. CDR3: CASSSSPDRGATGNTIYF. The CDR3 nucleotides read TGTGCCAGTAGTTCATCCCCGGATCGGGGGGCTACTGGAAACACCATATATTTT. The entire variable domain, with the rest obtained from reference TRBV19 and TRBJ1-3, is as follows: DGGITQSPKYLFRKEGQNVTLSCEQNLNHDAMYWYRQDPGQGLRLIYYSQIVNDFQKGDIAEGYSVSREKKESFPLTVTSAQKNPTAFYLCASSSSPDRGATGNTIYFGEGSWLTVV.